This T cell receptor (beta chain) came from a study of shared clonotypes between healthy human individuals (dated by TCRdb to the early 2020s). Regarding the complete study: The cohort included three men and a couple of women between 18 and 49 years of age. For each donor, CD4 naive and CD4 memory were each given three plates, CD8 naive was given two plates, and CD8 memory was given one plate. Blood TCR repertoires of 5 or 6 healthy adults were deeply sequenced to estimate repertoire size and the extent of clonotype sharing between individuals. Libraries were prepared and TCR repertoires were sequenced by different laboratories using diverse techniques, in order to increase sequencing depth and limit assay-specific biases. Between about 0.94 and 10 billion PBMCs per donor were obtained by leukapheresis. Overall study outcomes, separate from this receptor: Because the study included only a small number of donors, the genetic and exposure-history diversity represented was limited. Pairwise subsampling indicated that sequencing depth was expected to affect the degree of clonotype sharing among donors. Compared with non-shared clonotypes, the clonotypes found in all four sorted-subset donors had higher generation probabilities. Even with the large sequencing depth, rarefaction of the sorted-subset datasets indicated that sequencing was incomplete. Larger estimated clonotype richness was generally found for naive subsets than for memory subsets. Sampling was restricted to blood, and TCR repertoires in tissues likely differ from the TCR repertoires found in blood. Sharing across a few donors was observed for roughly 5% of naive CD4, 3% to 3.5% of naive CD8, over 2% of memory CD4, and about 0.4% of memory CD8 clonotypes.

CD8 naive samples were obtained by positive selection for CCR7 among CD45RO-negative cells, yielding a CD45RA+CCR7+ population from which TemRA cells were excluded. The donors were healthy, HIV-negative adults who had no recently reported acute infections or vaccinations. Every donor was a Caucasian adult living in Nashville, Tennessee, USA. After blood collection by leukapheresis, PBMCs were isolated using Ficoll-Histopaque density gradient centrifugation and then cryopreserved in the vapor phase of liquid nitrogen. Purity and quantity of every magnetically sorted T cell population were checked by analytical flow cytometry. Genomic DNA was isolated from every sorted fraction and measured by UV absorbance on a Nanodrop 2000c. A remark on this clone: Its antigen remains unidentified. Nothing much larger sits one base from this clone, and base qualities are not available.

Using the deep immunoSEQ assay, multiplex PCR amplified TCR CDR3 regions from genomic DNA. Genomic DNA extracted from each cell subset was distributed evenly over all wells of several immunoSEQ 96-well plates, and each plate served as one replicate. For sorted subsets, around 200 ng genomic DNA, equal to 25,000 to 35,000 T cell genomes, was loaded into each replicate PCR. The purified libraries were quantified using a Qubit 3.0 fluorometer, sized with a Bioanalyzer 2100, and then quantified again using the KAPA Library Quantification kit. Every immunoSEQ 96-well plate was sequenced on a separate single-read 150-cycle Illumina NextSeq 550 flow cell. In the authors' own workflow: Because the immunoSEQ output included only junctional sequences and no quality scores, the filtering could not be the same as the filtering used for full-length reads. To assign V/J genes and CDR3, sequences were annotated against IMGT germline references using PyIR, a Python wrapper for IgBLAST v1.9. Reads with weak V/J assignments (E-value above 1e-6), missing CDR3, stop codons, out-of-frame junctions, or ambiguous translated residues were removed. V3J clonotypes were defined as sequences sharing an identical inferred V gene, J gene, and CDR3 amino acid sequence. Percentage overlap between repertoires was calculated by dividing the number of shared unique clonotypes by the size of the smaller repertoire. Three approaches were used to assess repertoire richness: RTK rarefaction, the Chao1 estimator, and Recon v2.1 estimates of unobserved clonotypes. OLGA was used to compute generation probabilities for all TCRbeta clonotypes that the gDNA method yielded from four donors. TCRdb provides this immuneACCESS table in a form limited to in-frame rearrangements. Some clones are lacking; in checked studies, under half of them reflect an unresolved V gene, and why the rest are absent is not known. The V and J calls and the clone size are those of that table, but D and trimming were determined from the DNA. The sample table holds about 2.2 million clones, of which about 93% were seen once. The top ten clonotypes cover 1.5% to 2% of the sample.

The clonotype originates from a man aged 18 to 29 in good health. Some clones in this sample may be carry-over from other donors' samples. The material sequenced was naive CD8+ T cells from PBMCs. The cell subset or site tag for this specimen amounts to: CD45RA+CCR7+.

The CDR3 loop reads CASSSIPRGGHDTQYF. The sequenced DNA is TGTGCCAGCAGTTCCATTCCCCGGGGGGGCCATGATACGCAGTATTTT. Rearrangement joined TRBV27 to TRBJ2-3, with 8 bases matching TRBD2. V has 4 bases trimmed and J has 6 bases trimmed; junction bases matching no gene number 12. The CDR3 measures 16 amino acids from cysteine to phenylalanine. Left in the record is the CDR3 DNA by itself, 48 bases read in frame from the first base. Looking up the germline V gene (reference sequence) yields CDR1 MNHEY and CDR2 SMNVEV.